The present T cell receptor (beta chain) was sequenced within a study of CD8+ T cells in alopecia areata. Study observations and caveats: For lesional scalp, especially alopecia totalis/universalis, clonality was higher than in normal scalp.

RNA, once extracted, was reverse transcribed into cDNA for use as the sequencing template. Profiled with immunoSEQ multiplex PCR; TCRdb holds only in-frame clones, not every one. The sample includes 150,000 to 200,000 clones, 50% to 60% seen only once; the top ten take over 12%. From germline, CDR1 is SGHAT and CDR2 FQNNGV. There are 12 residues in the CDR3. With 8 bases removed from V and 0 bases from J, the gap between germline ends came to 6 bases. Points on this clone: Antigen unknown.

The sample here was CD4+ T cells sorted from blood, taken at week 0. The genes are TRBV11-2 and TRBJ2-3; D gene uncertain. This sequence originates from a human donor with alopecia areata. The CDR3 bases are TGTGCCAGCGGTCGGAGCACAGATACGCAGTATTTT. Translation: CASGRSTDTQYF. Variable domain in full (rest from reference TRBV11-2 and TRBJ2-3): EAGVAQSPRYKIIEKRQSVAFWCNPISGHATLYWYQQILGQGPKLLIQFQNNGVVDDSQLPKDRFSAERLKGVDSTLKIQPAKLEDSAVYLCASGRSTDTQYFGPGTRLTVL.